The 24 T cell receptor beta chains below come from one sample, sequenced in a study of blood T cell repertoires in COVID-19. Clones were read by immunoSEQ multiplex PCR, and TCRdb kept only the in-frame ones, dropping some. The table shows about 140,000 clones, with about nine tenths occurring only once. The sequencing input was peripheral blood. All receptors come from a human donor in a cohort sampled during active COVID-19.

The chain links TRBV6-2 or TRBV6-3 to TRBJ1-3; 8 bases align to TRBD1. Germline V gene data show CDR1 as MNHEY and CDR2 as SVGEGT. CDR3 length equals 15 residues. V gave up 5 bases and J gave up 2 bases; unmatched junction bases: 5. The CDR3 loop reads CASSSRQGTGNTIYF. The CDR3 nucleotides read TGTGCCAGCAGTAGCCGACAGGGGACTGGAAACACCATATATTTT.

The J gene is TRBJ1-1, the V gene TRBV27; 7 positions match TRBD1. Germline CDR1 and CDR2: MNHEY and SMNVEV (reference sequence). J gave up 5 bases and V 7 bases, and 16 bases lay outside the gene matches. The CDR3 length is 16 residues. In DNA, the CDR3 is TGTGCCAGCAAGGCGCGCCTAGGACAGGAGAGTACTGAAGCTTTCTTT. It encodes CASKARLGQESTEAFF.

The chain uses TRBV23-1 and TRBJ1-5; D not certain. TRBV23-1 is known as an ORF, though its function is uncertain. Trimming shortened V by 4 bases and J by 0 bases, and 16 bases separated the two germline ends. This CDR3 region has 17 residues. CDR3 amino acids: CASSLGPKGDSNQPQHF. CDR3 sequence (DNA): TGCGCCAGCAGTCTTGGCCCAAAGGGAGATAGCAATCAGCCCCAGCATTTT.

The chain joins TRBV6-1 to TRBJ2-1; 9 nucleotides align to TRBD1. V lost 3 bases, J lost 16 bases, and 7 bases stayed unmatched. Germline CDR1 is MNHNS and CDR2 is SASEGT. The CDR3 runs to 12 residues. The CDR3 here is CASSEVGQGFFF. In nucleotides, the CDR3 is TGTGCCAGCAGTGAGGTGGGACAGGGCTTTTTCTTC.

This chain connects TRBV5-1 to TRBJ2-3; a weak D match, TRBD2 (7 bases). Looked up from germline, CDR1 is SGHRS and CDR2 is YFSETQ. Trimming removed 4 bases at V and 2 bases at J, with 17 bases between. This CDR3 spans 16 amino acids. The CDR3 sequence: CASSPRGGLATDTQYF. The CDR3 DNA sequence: TGCGCCAGCAGCCCAAGGGGGGGGCTAGCCACAGATACGCAGTATTTT.

CDR3 sequence (DNA): TGTGCCAGTAGGTTAACAGGGGGAATCACTGAAGCTTTCTTT. The encoded protein is CASRLTGGITEAFF. V and J are TRBV19 and TRBJ1-1, with 8 bases lining up with TRBD1. CDR3 length: 14 residues. With V trimmed by 6 bases and J by 4 bases, 7 bases remained unmatched. The germline V gene encodes CDR1 LNHDA and CDR2 SQIVND (reference sequence).

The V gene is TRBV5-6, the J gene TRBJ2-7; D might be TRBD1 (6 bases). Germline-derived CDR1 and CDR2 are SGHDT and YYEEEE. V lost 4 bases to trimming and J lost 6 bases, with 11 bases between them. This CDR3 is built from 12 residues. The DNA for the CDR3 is TGTGCCAGCAGCAAGGACAGAGGCGAGCAGTACTTC. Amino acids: CASSKDRGEQYF.

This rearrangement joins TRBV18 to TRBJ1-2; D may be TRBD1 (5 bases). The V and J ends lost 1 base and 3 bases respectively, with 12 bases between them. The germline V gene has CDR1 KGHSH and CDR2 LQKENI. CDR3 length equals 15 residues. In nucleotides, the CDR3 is TGTGCCAGCTCACCACGAGTACAGGAAGACTATGGCTACACCTTC. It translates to CASSPRVQEDYGYTF.

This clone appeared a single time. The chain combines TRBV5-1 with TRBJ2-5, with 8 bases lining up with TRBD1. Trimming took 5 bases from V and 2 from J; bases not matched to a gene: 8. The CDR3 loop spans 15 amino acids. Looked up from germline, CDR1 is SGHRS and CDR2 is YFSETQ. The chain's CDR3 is CASSFGQGLQETQYF. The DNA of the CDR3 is TGCGCCAGCAGTTTCGGACAGGGCCTACAAGAGACCCAGTACTTC.

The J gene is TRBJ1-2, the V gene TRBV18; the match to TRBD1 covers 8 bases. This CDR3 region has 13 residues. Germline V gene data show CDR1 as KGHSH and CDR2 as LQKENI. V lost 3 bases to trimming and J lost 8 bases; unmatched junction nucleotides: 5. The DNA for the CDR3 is TGTGCCAGCTCACCGCAGGGGACAGGCGGCTACACCTTC. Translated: CASSPQGTGGYTF.

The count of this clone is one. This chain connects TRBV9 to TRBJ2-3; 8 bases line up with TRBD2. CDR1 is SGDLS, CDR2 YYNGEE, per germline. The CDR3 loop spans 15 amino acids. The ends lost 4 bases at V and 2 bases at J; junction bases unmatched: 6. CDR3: CASSFPSGPTDTQYF. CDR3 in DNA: TGTGCCAGCAGCTTCCCTAGCGGGCCCACAGATACGCAGTATTTT.

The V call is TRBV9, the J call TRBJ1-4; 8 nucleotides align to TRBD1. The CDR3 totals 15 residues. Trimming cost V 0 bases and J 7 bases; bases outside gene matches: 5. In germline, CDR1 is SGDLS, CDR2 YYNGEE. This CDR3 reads CASSVATDRVEKLFF. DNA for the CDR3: TGTGCCAGCAGCGTAGCCACGGACAGGGTTGAAAAACTGTTTTTT.

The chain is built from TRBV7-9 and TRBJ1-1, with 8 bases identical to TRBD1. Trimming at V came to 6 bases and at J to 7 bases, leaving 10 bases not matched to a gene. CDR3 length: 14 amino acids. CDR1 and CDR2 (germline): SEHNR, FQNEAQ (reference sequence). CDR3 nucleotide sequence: TGTGCCAGCAGTTCACTTCCGGACAGGGTTGAAGCTTTCTTT. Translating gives CASSSLPDRVEAFF.

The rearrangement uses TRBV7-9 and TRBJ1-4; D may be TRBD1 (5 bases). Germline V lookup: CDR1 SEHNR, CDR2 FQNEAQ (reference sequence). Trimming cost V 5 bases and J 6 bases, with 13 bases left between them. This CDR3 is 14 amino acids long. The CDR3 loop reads CASSPGFWDEKLFF. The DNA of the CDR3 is TGTGCCAGCAGCCCAGGGTTTTGGGATGAAAAACTGTTTTTT.

CDR3 sequence: CASSSWGTGGYNEQFF. CDR3 sequence (DNA): TGTGCCAGCAGCTCATGGGGGACAGGGGGATACAATGAGCAGTTCTTC. The chain couples TRBV7-2 to TRBJ2-1; TRBD1 agrees at 11 bases. CDR3 length equals 16 residues. The trim removed 4 bases at V and 4 bases at J, leaving 6 bases unmatched. Germline values: CDR1 SGHTA, CDR2 FQGNSA.

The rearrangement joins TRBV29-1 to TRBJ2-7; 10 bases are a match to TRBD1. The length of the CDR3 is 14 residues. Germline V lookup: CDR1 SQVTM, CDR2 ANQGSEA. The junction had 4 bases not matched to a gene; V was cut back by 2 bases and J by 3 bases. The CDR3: CSVESRDRGYEQYF. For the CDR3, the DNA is TGCAGCGTTGAAAGCCGGGACAGGGGCTACGAGCAGTACTTC.

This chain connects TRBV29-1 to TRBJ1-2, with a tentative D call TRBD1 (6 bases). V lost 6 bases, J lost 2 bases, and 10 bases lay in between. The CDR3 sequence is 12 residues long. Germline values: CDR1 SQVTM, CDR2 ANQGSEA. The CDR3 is CSVKGQNYGYTF. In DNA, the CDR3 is TGCAGCGTCAAAGGACAGAACTATGGCTACACCTTC.

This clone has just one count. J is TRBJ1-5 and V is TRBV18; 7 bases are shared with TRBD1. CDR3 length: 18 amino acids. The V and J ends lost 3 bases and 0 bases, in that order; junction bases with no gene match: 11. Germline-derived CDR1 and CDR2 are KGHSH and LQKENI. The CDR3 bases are TGTGCCAGCTCACCGAATCGACAGGGACGAGATAGCAATCAGCCCCAGCATTTT. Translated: CASSPNRQGRDSNQPQHF.

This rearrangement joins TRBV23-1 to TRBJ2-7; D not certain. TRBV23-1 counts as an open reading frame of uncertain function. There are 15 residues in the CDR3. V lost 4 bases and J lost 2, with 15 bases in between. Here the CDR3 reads CASSPNKSYAYEQYF. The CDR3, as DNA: TGCGCCAGCAGTCCCAATAAGTCCTACGCCTACGAGCAGTACTTC.

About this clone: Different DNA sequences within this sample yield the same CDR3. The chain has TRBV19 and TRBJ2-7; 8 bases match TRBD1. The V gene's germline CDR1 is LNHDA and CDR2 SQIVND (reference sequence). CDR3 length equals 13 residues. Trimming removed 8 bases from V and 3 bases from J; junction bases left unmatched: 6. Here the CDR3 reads CASSRQGNYEQYF. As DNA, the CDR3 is TGTGCCAGTTCGAGACAGGGGAACTACGAGCAGTACTTC.

CDR3 in amino acids: CASSYRDSPETQYF. The CDR3 DNA sequence: TGTGCCAGCAGTTACAGGGACAGCCCGGAGACCCAGTACTTC. The rearrangement joins TRBV6-8 to TRBJ2-5; TRBD1 matches 7 bases. Germline trimming cut 2 bases from V and 5 bases from J; bases unmatched to any gene: 5. Germline V gene sequence: CDR1 MNHGY, CDR2 SAAAGT. The CDR3 is 14 residues long.

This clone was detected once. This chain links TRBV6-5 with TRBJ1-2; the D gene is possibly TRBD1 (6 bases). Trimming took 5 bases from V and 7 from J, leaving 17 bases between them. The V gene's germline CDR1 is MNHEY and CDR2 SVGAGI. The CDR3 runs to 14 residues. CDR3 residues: CASSHEQGIGGYTF. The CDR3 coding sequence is TGTGCCAGCAGTCATGAACAGGGAATCGGTGGCTACACCTTC.

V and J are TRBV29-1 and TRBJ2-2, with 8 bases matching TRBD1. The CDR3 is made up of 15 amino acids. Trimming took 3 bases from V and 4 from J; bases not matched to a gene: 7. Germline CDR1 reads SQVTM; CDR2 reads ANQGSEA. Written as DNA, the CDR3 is TGCAGCGTTGAGGAGGACAGGGCGGGCACCGGGGAGCTGTTTTTT. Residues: CSVEEDRAGTGELFF.

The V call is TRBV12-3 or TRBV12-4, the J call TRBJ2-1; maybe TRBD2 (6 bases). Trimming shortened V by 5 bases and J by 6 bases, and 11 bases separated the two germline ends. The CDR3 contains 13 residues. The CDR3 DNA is TGTGCCAGCAGTCGGGGACTTCGCAATGAGCAGTTCTTC. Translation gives CASSRGLRNEQFF.